A single sample is the source of the 12 T cell receptor beta chains below, sequenced in a study of blood T cell repertoires in COVID-19. Method: immunoSEQ multiplex PCR; TCRdb's copy keeps in-frame clones and lacks some. The table has tens of thousands of clones, roughly 90% seen once. Sequencing was performed on peripheral blood. The origin of the receptors is a woman in her sixties or seventies with active COVID-19.

This clone was observed a few times. The V call is TRBV5-1, the J call TRBJ2-7, with TRBD1 identical over 7 bases. The germline V gene encodes CDR1 SGHRS and CDR2 YFSETQ. V gave up 1 base and J gave up 0 bases; unmatched junction bases: 1. The CDR3 is made up of 14 amino acids. The DNA of the CDR3 is TGCGCCAGCAGCTTGCGACAGGGCTCCTACGAGCAGTACTTC. Translating gives CASSLRQGSYEQYF.

The V and J genes are TRBV29-1 and TRBJ2-3; 15 bases agree with TRBD2. Germline V CDR1 and CDR2: SQVTM, ANQGSEA. The CDR3 totals 14 residues. V lost 5 bases, J lost 9 bases, and 6 bases stayed unmatched. This CDR3 reads CSVRGLAGGDTQYF. The CDR3 DNA sequence: TGCAGCGTTAGGGGACTAGCGGGAGGAGACACGCAGTATTTT.

The V call is TRBV5-6, the J call TRBJ2-3; 8 nucleotides line up with TRBD1. V trimming: 4 bases; J trimming: 1 base; junction bases outside the gene matches: 11. This CDR3 contains 17 residues. The germline V gene encodes CDR1 SGHDT and CDR2 YYEEEE. DNA of the CDR3: TGTGCCAGCAGCAAGCTCTGGGGACAGGTACGCACAGATACGCAGTATTTT. Amino acid sequence: CASSKLWGQVRTDTQYF.

The chain uses TRBV14 and TRBJ1-2, with a possible D match to TRBD1 (6 bases). Germline V gene sequence: CDR1 SGHDN, CDR2 FVKESK. This CDR3 has 16 residues. V shed 3 bases and J shed 8 bases, with 22 bases lying between them. The CDR3 spells CASSQDSTFRLRGYTF. The CDR3 bases are TGTGCCAGCAGCCAGGACAGCACGTTCCGACTTCGGGGCTACACCTTC.

As DNA, the CDR3 is TGTGCCAGCAGTTATGAATTCTTAGGGGGCTTTAATCAGCCCCAGCATTTT. It codes for CASSYEFLGGFNQPQHF. V usage is TRBV5-8 and J usage is TRBJ1-5, with TRBD1 matching over 7 bases. This CDR3 has 17 amino acids. Germline V CDR1 and CDR2: SGHTS, YDEGEE. V trimming: 5 bases; J trimming: 4 bases; junction bases outside the gene matches: 15.

The gene calls are TRBV28 and TRBJ2-2; D call uncertain. The V end was cut by 3 bases, the J end by 4 bases, with 6 bases between. Germline-derived CDR1 and CDR2 are MDHEN and SYDVKM. The CDR3 length is 13 residues. CDR3 nucleotides: TGTGCCAGCAGTTTGTGGAGCACCGGGGAGCTGTTTTTT. Translated: CASSLWSTGELFF.

The chain combines TRBV6-5 with TRBJ2-3; D not certain. Germline V gene sequence: CDR1 MNHEY, CDR2 SVGAGI. This CDR3 has 15 residues. Trimming stripped 0 bases from V and 2 bases from J, with 9 bases between. The chain's CDR3 is CASSYSSYLTDTQYF. CDR3 nucleotides: TGTGCCAGCAGTTACTCTAGCTATCTCACAGATACGCAGTATTTT.

V gene TRBV5-1 combines with J gene TRBJ2-1; 7 positions match TRBD2. V was pared by 4 bases and J by 0 bases, with 10 bases of the junction left unmatched. Germline assignment: CDR1 SGHRS and CDR2 YFSETQ. CDR3 length: 17 amino acids. The CDR3 DNA sequence: TGCGCCAGCAGCCCCGACTCTAGCGGAAGCTCCTACAATGAGCAGTTCTTC. As protein: CASSPDSSGSSYNEQFF.

The CDR3 region has the DNA TGTGCCAGTAGTATCTGGCGGGAGAGGACGGAGACCCAGTACTTC. It encodes CASSIWRERTETQYF. The J gene is TRBJ2-5, the V gene TRBV19; 7 bases fit TRBD2. The CDR3 spans 15 residues. V dropped 3 bases and J dropped 5; count of bases not matched to a gene: 9. CDR1 is LNHDA and CDR2 is SQIVND in the germline V gene (reference sequence).

The V call is TRBV7-2, the J call TRBJ2-7; D is possibly TRBD2 (7 bases). Germline-derived CDR1 and CDR2 are SGHTA and FQGNSA. Deletions cut 1 base from V and 2 bases from J, with 15 bases between. This CDR3 is built from 16 residues. The chain's CDR3 is CASSLVGGAQTYEQYF. The CDR3 DNA is TGTGCCAGCAGCTTAGTAGGGGGGGCGCAGACCTACGAGCAGTACTTC.

J is TRBJ1-2 and V is TRBV5-8, with 9 bases lining up with TRBD1. The CDR3 runs 14 residues. V lost 0 bases to trimming and J lost 5 bases; unmatched junction nucleotides: 2. In germline, CDR1 is SGHTS, CDR2 YDEGEE. The CDR3, as DNA: TGTGCCAGCAGCTTGGGACAGGGGGTATATGGCTACACCTTC. It is translated as CASSLGQGVYGYTF.

The chain couples TRBV21-1 to TRBJ2-7; TRBD2 is taken as the D call from the table, unchecked against the DNA. TRBV21-1 counts as a pseudogene. CDR3 length: 15 residues. The DNA for the CDR3 is TGTGCCAGCAGCTATCAGGGACTATCGCGCTACGAGCAGTACTTC. Protein sequence: CASSYQGLSRYEQYF.